The 24 T cell receptor beta chains below were found in one sample sequenced in a study of T cell changes during pregnancy in multiple sclerosis. The table came from immunoSEQ multiplex PCR; TCRdb's copy has only in-frame clones and leaves some out. The data contain around 65,000 clones, around 90% of them singletons. The source material was peripheral blood, sampled in the first trimester of pregnancy. Receptors originate from a female donor with multiple sclerosis, enrolled in a pregnancy study.

The rearrangement uses TRBV5-4 and TRBJ2-5; D call uncertain. This CDR3 spans 14 amino acids. V shed 3 bases and J shed 5 bases, with 14 bases lying between them. CDR1 is SGHNT, CDR2 YYREEE, per germline (reference sequence). CDR3 sequence reads: CASSSDLAQETQYF. DNA of the CDR3: TGTGCCAGCAGCTCCGACTTGGCCCAGGAGACCCAGTACTTC.

This rearrangement joins TRBV18 to TRBJ1-2, with D perhaps matching TRBD1 (5 bases). Germline-derived CDR1 and CDR2 are KGHSH and LQKENI. Trimming shortened V by 5 bases and J by 3 bases, and 10 bases separated the two germline ends. The CDR3 is made up of 13 amino acids. Here the CDR3 DNA reads TGTGCCAGCTCAGCACGACAGCACTATGGCTACACCTTC. Its translation: CASSARQHYGYTF.

V gene TRBV4-2 combines with J gene TRBJ2-1, with D tentatively TRBD1 (6 bases). V was trimmed by 0 bases and J by 0 bases, leaving 12 bases between them. This CDR3 region has 17 residues. Germline CDR1 is LGHNA and CDR2 is YNFKEQ. Here the CDR3 DNA reads TGTGCCAGCAGCCAAGATCCTGGACAGAGCTCCTACAATGAGCAGTTCTTC. Protein sequence: CASSQDPGQSSYNEQFF.

The chain joins TRBV19 to TRBJ1-1, with a weak D call TRBD1 (5 bases). Trimming removed 5 bases at V and 6 bases at J, with 22 bases between. The CDR3 sequence is 16 residues long. Germline V CDR1 and CDR2: LNHDA, SQIVND (reference sequence). The CDR3 is CASSPMPGGMGAEAFF. CDR3 in DNA: TGTGCCAGTAGTCCTATGCCCGGGGGTATGGGAGCTGAAGCTTTCTTT.

J is TRBJ2-3 and V is TRBV10-1, with unresolved D. This CDR3 is 14 amino acids long. The V gene's germline CDR1 is WNHNN and CDR2 SYGVQD (reference sequence). V dropped 0 bases and J dropped 4 bases, with 8 bases sitting between them. Written as DNA, the CDR3 is TGCGCCAGCAGTGAGTCGGTTAGTTCAGATACGCAGTATTTT. This encodes CASSESVSSDTQYF.

J is TRBJ1-3 and V is TRBV5-6; D uncertain. V shed 5 bases and J shed 1 base, with 16 bases lying between them. Per germline, CDR1 SGHDT and CDR2 YYEEEE. The CDR3 sequence is 16 residues long. The CDR3 region is CASSRTGKSSGNTIYF. Written as DNA, the CDR3 is TGTGCCAGCAGTCGGACGGGGAAGTCATCTGGAAACACCATATATTTT.

The V gene is TRBV5-6, the J gene TRBJ1-4, with 9 nucleotides matching TRBD1. The CDR3 runs to 18 residues. With 2 bases clipped from V and 0 bases from J, the junction kept 8 bases outside the gene matches. The germline V gene encodes CDR1 SGHDT and CDR2 YYEEEE. The CDR3 sequence: CASSLSGQGLATNEKLFF. The CDR3 DNA reads TGTGCCAGCAGCTTATCGGGACAGGGCCTTGCAACTAATGAAAAACTGTTTTTT.

This clone was counted a single time. The chain is built from TRBV6-1 and TRBJ2-3, with 10 bases lining up with TRBD2. J lost 3 bases, V lost 2 bases, and 5 bases had no gene match. The germline gives CDR1 MNHNS, CDR2 SASEGT. CDR3 length: 16 amino acids. The CDR3 nucleotides read TGTGCCAGCAGTGAATCGAGCGGGAGGGTTACAGATACGCAGTATTTT. It specifies CASSESSGRVTDTQYF.

The chain links TRBV5-1 to TRBJ1-3; D unclear. There are 15 residues in the CDR3. Per the germline V gene, CDR1 is SGHRS and CDR2 is YFSETQ. V lost 0 bases to trimming and J lost 4 bases, with 11 bases between them. The CDR3 is CASSLDTAEGNTIYF. The CDR3 DNA reads TGCGCCAGCAGCTTGGATACAGCGGAAGGAAACACCATATATTTT. Full variable domain (rest looked up from reference TRBV5-1 and TRBJ1-3): KAGVTQTPRYLIKTRGQQVTLSCSPISGHRSVSWYQQTPGQGLQFLFEYFSETQRNKGNFPGRFSGRQFSNSRSEMNVSTLELGDSALYLCASSLDTAEGNTIYFGEGSWLTVV.

The chain links TRBV28 to TRBJ2-3, with 12 nucleotides matching TRBD2. After removal of 7 bases from V and 4 bases from J, the junction contained 3 bases not matched to a gene. Per the germline V gene, CDR1 is MDHEN and CDR2 is SYDVKM. This CDR3 has 14 residues. In DNA, the CDR3 is TGTGCCAGCATCCTAGCGGGAGGGCCAGATACGCAGTATTTT. Its protein is CASILAGGPDTQYF. Complete variable domain (other parts from reference TRBV28 and TRBJ2-3): DVKVTQSSRYLVKRTGEKVFLECVQDMDHENMFWYRQDPGLGLRLIYFSYDVKMKEKGDIPEGYSVSREKKERFSLILESASTNQTSMYLCASILAGGPDTQYFGPGTRLTVL.

This chain joins TRBV5-4 and TRBJ2-7, with TRBD1 as a possible D gene (6 bases). CDR3 length: 15 amino acids. The V end was cut by 4 bases, the J end by 0 bases, with 14 bases between. The germline gives CDR1 SGHNT, CDR2 YYREEE (reference sequence). The CDR3: CASSPDRRSSYEQYF. The CDR3 DNA follows: TGTGCCAGCAGCCCCGACAGGAGGAGCTCCTACGAGCAGTACTTC.

Relative to its sample, this clone is medium-sized (0.01 to 0.1%). This chain joins TRBV29-1 and TRBJ1-1, with D possibly TRBD1 on 5 matching bases. Germline V lookup: CDR1 SQVTM, CDR2 ANQGSEA. The CDR3 has 12 residues. V shed 6 bases and J shed 6 bases, with 14 bases lying between them. The CDR3 sequence: CSVAAQGAEAFF. The CDR3 DNA sequence: TGCAGCGTCGCTGCCCAAGGGGCTGAAGCTTTCTTT.

The V call is TRBV5-4, the J call TRBJ1-2, with 8 bases lining up with TRBD1. The germline CDR1 and CDR2 sequences are SGHNT and YYREEE (reference sequence). After removal of 4 bases from V and 5 bases from J, the junction contained 10 bases not matched to a gene. The CDR3 has 15 residues. This CDR3 is CASSPRQGRFYGYTF. CDR3 nucleotide sequence: TGTGCCAGCAGCCCCCGACAGGGGCGTTTTTATGGCTACACCTTC.

The rearrangement joins TRBV28 to TRBJ2-5; the D gene is possibly TRBD1 (6 bases). The CDR3 extends over 15 amino acids. Germline V lookup: CDR1 MDHEN, CDR2 SYDVKM. V lost 6 bases, J lost 0 bases, and 14 bases lay in between. Here the CDR3 DNA reads TGTGCCAGCAGACCTCCGACAGGTTACCAAGAGACCCAGTACTTC. Its protein product is CASRPPTGYQETQYF.

The V call is TRBV27, the J call TRBJ2-1, with 15 bases aligning to TRBD2. The CDR3 spans 18 residues. Germline loops: CDR1 MNHEY, CDR2 SMNVEV (reference sequence). V lost 5 bases, J lost 7 bases, and 12 bases stayed unmatched. The CDR3 DNA reads as TGTGCCAGCAGTGGGGGGGGGACAGGACTAGCGGGAGGGAATGAGCAGTTCTTC. Its protein product is CASSGGGTGLAGGNEQFF.

Only one count was recorded for this clone. The chain joins TRBV28 to TRBJ2-5; 9 positions agree with TRBD1. CDR1 is MDHEN, CDR2 SYDVKM, per germline. Trimming removed 6 bases from V and 4 bases from J; junction bases left unmatched: 6. The CDR3 extends over 14 amino acids. CDR3 loop: CASSWTGVRETQYF. CDR3 DNA: TGTGCCAGCAGCTGGACAGGGGTTCGAGAGACCCAGTACTTC. Using reference TRBV28 and TRBJ2-5 for the parts outside the CDR3, the full variable domain is DVKVTQSSRYLVKRTGEKVFLECVQDMDHENMFWYRQDPGLGLRLIYFSYDVKMKEKGDIPEGYSVSREKKERFSLILESASTNQTSMYLCASSWTGVRETQYFGPGTRLLVL.

This sequence joins TRBV6-5 and TRBJ2-1, with 11 bases fitting TRBD2. CDR1 and CDR2 from the germline V gene are MNHEY and SVGAGI. The CDR3 contains 16 residues. V lost 2 bases, J lost 7 bases, and 7 bases stayed unmatched. The CDR3 loop reads CASSYLGLAATNEQFF. The CDR3 nucleotides are TGTGCCAGCAGTTACCTGGGACTAGCGGCGACTAATGAGCAGTTCTTC.

The CDR3 protein is CASSIGGDIQYF. CDR3 coding DNA: TGTGCCAGTAGTATCGGGGGAGACATTCAGTACTTC. J is TRBJ2-4 and V is TRBV19, with D tentatively TRBD2 (6 bases). Germline V gene sequence: CDR1 LNHDA, CDR2 SQIVND (reference sequence). This CDR3 is 12 amino acids long. Trimming took off 3 bases at V and 8 bases at J, with 8 bases between the two ends.

The chain carries TRBV30 and TRBJ1-2, with 7 bases lining up with TRBD1. With V trimmed by 0 bases and J by 5 bases, 9 bases remained unmatched. The germline gives CDR1 GTSNPN, CDR2 SVGIG (reference sequence). There are 15 residues in the CDR3. In nucleotides, the CDR3 is TGTGCCTGGAGTGTAGGCAGGGGGATGCGGTATGGCTACACCTTC. Its protein product is CAWSVGRGMRYGYTF.

The chain carries TRBV28 and TRBJ2-3, with 11 bases fitting TRBD2. With 4 bases clipped from V and 5 bases from J, the junction kept 8 bases outside the gene matches. From germline, CDR1 is MDHEN and CDR2 SYDVKM. This CDR3 spans 16 amino acids. In nucleotides, the CDR3 is TGTGCCAGCAGTTCGCTAGCGGGAGGATTTATAGATACGCAGTATTTT. Translating it yields CASSSLAGGFIDTQYF.

J is TRBJ2-3 and V is TRBV5-6, with TRBD2 matching over 8 bases. There are 14 residues in the CDR3. V lost 4 bases, J lost 5 bases, and 6 bases stayed unmatched. From germline, CDR1 is SGHDT and CDR2 YYEEEE. CDR3 protein: CASSRRAGGDTQYF. CDR3 bases: TGTGCCAGCAGCAGAAGGGCGGGGGGAGATACGCAGTATTTT. Using reference TRBV5-6 and TRBJ2-3 for the parts outside the CDR3, the full variable domain is DAGVTQSPTHLIKTRGQQVTLRCSPKSGHDTVSWYQQALGQGPQFIFQYYEEEERQRGNFPDRFSGHQFPNYSSELNVNALLLGDSALYLCASSRRAGGDTQYFGPGTRLTVL.

This rearrangement joins TRBV2 to TRBJ1-1; D gene unclear. Germline CDR1 SNHLY, CDR2 FYNNEI. Trimming pared 4 bases from V and 2 bases from J, leaving 8 bases between. The CDR3 runs to 13 residues. The CDR3 DNA is TGTGCCAGCAGTGTCGGGGAAAACACTGAAGCTTTCTTT. It encodes CASSVGENTEAFF.

J is TRBJ1-4 and V is TRBV6-6; 9 bases match TRBD1. J gave up 7 bases and V 2 bases, and 2 bases lay outside the gene matches. Looked up from germline, CDR1 is MNHNY and CDR2 is SVGAGI (reference sequence). The CDR3 contains 14 residues. Written as DNA, the CDR3 is TGTGCCAGCAGTTACGGACAGGGGAGTGAAAAACTGTTTTTT. Translation gives CASSYGQGSEKLFF.

The CDR3 nucleotides are TGTGCCAGCAGACCGGGACAGGGGCGAGGTAATGAAAAACTGTTTTTT. Its protein is CASRPGQGRGNEKLFF. The rearrangement links TRBV4-2 to TRBJ1-4; 10 bases map to TRBD1. With V trimmed by 6 bases and J by 4 bases, 8 bases remained unmatched. Per germline, CDR1 LGHNA and CDR2 YNFKEQ. This CDR3 contains 16 residues.